These 6 T cell receptor beta chains were all obtained from the same sample, sequenced in a study of cytomegalovirus exposure and HLA in healthy donors. The PCR made use of 60 Vbeta and 13 Jbeta primers. Assay used: immunoSEQ multiplex PCR; TCRdb lists only in-frame clones, some missing. Altogether 200,000 to 250,000 clones are present, 82% being singletons, with the ten largest covering 2.7%. Sequencing was done on a sample of PBMCs. The source is a woman between 40 and 55 years old in good health and CMV-seronegative.

V is TRBV4-1 and J is TRBJ2-1; 8 nucleotides align to TRBD2. The CDR3 is 15 residues long. The V gene's germline CDR1 is MGHRA and CDR2 YSYEKL. J lost 8 bases, V lost 1 base, and 7 bases had no gene match. The CDR3 here is CASSQAGGGGDEQFF. The CDR3 region has the DNA TGCGCCAGCAGCCAAGCCGGGGGGGGTGGCGATGAGCAGTTCTTC.

This CDR3 reads CASSPRTGEIRSGANVLTF. CDR3 in DNA: TGTGCCAGCTCCCCGAGAACAGGGGAAATCCGCTCTGGGGCCAACGTCCTGACTTTC. The chain combines TRBV5-8 with TRBJ2-6; 7 bases match TRBD1. Germline assignment: CDR1 SGHTS and CDR2 YDEGEE. The CDR3 runs to 19 residues. V lost 7 bases, J lost 0 bases, and 16 bases stayed unmatched.

Details on this clone: A read error may account for a junction end that differs from germline. The chain recombines TRBV29-1 with TRBJ2-1, with 9 bases lining up with TRBD2. The germline CDR1 and CDR2 sequences are SQVTM and ANQGSEA. CDR3 size: 15 residues. DNA for the CDR3: TGCAGCGTTGAAGATAGGACTAGCGCCTACTATGAGCAGTTCTTC. As protein: CSVEDRTSAYYEQFF.

V usage is TRBV10-3 and J usage is TRBJ1-3; perhaps TRBD1 as D (5 bases). Germline V gene data show CDR1 as ENHRY and CDR2 as SYGVKD. Trimming pared 2 bases from V and 2 bases from J, leaving 13 bases between. The CDR3 runs to 16 residues. The CDR3 DNA sequence: TGTGCCATCAGTGAGAAGGACACCTGGACTGGAAACACCATATATTTT. It yields the protein CAISEKDTWTGNTIYF.

The chain joins TRBV30 to TRBJ1-2; D is ambiguous. Germline CDR1 GTSNPN, CDR2 SVGIG (reference sequence). V lost 1 base to trimming and J lost 6 bases, with 18 bases between them. The CDR3 loop spans 15 amino acids. CDR3 protein: CAWSDTGILTHGYTF. The CDR3 bases are TGTGCCTGGAGTGATACCGGGATTTTGACTCATGGCTACACCTTC.

This sequence joins TRBV5-1 and TRBJ2-5, with TRBD1 matching 8 bases. V shed 4 bases and J 2 bases; nucleotides not matched to a gene: 1. The CDR3 is made up of 13 amino acids. Germline lookup yields CDR1 SGHRS and CDR2 YFSETQ. CDR3 amino acids: CASSRDRQETQYF. The CDR3 DNA reads TGCGCCAGCAGCCGGGACAGGCAAGAGACCCAGTACTTC.